These 5 T cell receptor beta chains came from one sample sequenced in a study of blood T cells in healthy people across ages (dated by TCRdb to about 2015). Receptors were amplified or captured by 5' RACE. Data came from an Illumina HiSeq 2500. A second PCR of roughly 6 to 12 cycles was run with a J-beta primer mix and a sample-barcoded 5' primer. In TCRdb, the public reads were trimmed at Q25 with fastp and aligned with MiXCR, with productive beta chains retained. Under each unique CDR3 protein, matching rows form one entry showing the most common genes and DNA. In all, the sample holds about 640,000 distinct CDR3 sequences, and about 53% of those were seen once. The ten largest account for approximately 40% of the sample. The sequencing sample was made of blood. Receptors originate from a man aged 55 to 69 in good health.

V gene TRBV2 combines with J gene TRBJ2-5; D possibly corresponds to TRBD2 (5 bases). CDR1 and CDR2 from the germline V gene are SNHLY and FYNNEI. The CDR3 is 13 amino acids. The ends were cut back, 6 bases at V and 0 bases at J, with 8 bases in the middle. The CDR3 region is CASRDWHQETQYF. The CDR3 DNA follows: TGTGCCAGCAGGGACTGGCACCAAGAGACCCAGTACTTC.

The chain employs TRBV5-1 and TRBJ1-1; 8 bases map to TRBD1. CDR3 size: 15 residues. The ends lost 0 bases at V and 5 bases at J; junction bases unmatched: 6. Germline lookup yields CDR1 SGHRS and CDR2 YFSETQ. The CDR3, as DNA: TGCGCCAGCAGCTTGGGCGACAGGGGTTGGACTGAAGCTTTCTTT. Protein: CASSLGDRGWTEAFF.

This clonotype was seen many times. The J gene is TRBJ2-3, the V gene TRBV29-1, with 9 bases identical to TRBD1. The germline V gene encodes CDR1 SQVTM and CDR2 ANQGSEA. CDR3 length: 14 residues. V shed 6 bases, J shed 3 bases, and the junction held 7 bases outside the gene matches. The CDR3 here is CSVATGGLTDTQYF. Written as DNA, the CDR3 is TGCAGCGTAGCGACAGGGGGTTTAACAGATACGCAGTATTTT.

As for this clonotype: The junction shows a germline mismatch at one end, possibly a read error. The chain recombines TRBV9 with TRBJ2-4, with D unclear. The CDR3 consists of 14 residues. The germline V gene has CDR1 SGDLS and CDR2 YYNGEE. In DNA, the CDR3 is TGTGCCAGCAGCGTGGGTGAAGCCCAAAACATTCAGTACTTC. Its protein is CASSVGEAQNIQYF. The whole variable domain, remainder taken from reference TRBV9 and TRBJ2-4, is DSGVTQTPKHLITATGQRVTLRCSPRSGDLSVYWYQQSLDQGLQFLIQYYNGEERAKGNILERFSAQQFPDLHSELNLSSLELGDSALYFCASSVGEAQNIQYFGAGTRLSVL.

This clonotype was counted a few times. The CDR3 DNA follows: TGTGCCAGCGGTAGAGGGGGGAACACCGGGGAGCTGTTTTTT. This codes for CASGRGGNTGELFF. The rearrangement links TRBV6-5 to TRBJ2-2; a possible D gene is TRBD1 (6 bases). CDR1 is MNHEY and CDR2 is SVGAGI in the germline V gene. This CDR3 is built from 14 residues. The germline V and J ends were trimmed by 8 bases and 1 base, with 11 bases remaining between them.